The subject of this entry is one T cell receptor beta chain. The antigen is not known. A junction boundary mismatches the germline segment, possibly from a read error. The data stem from a study of read filtering for tumor transcriptome and immune sequencing. Study-level points and caveats: Compared with RNA-seq, IR-seq gave much higher clonotype depth and reliability.

The library was built from 400 ng RNA with molecular barcoded adaptors for alpha/delta and beta/gamma chains. TCRdb reanalysed the reads using MiXCR and keeps one entry per CDR3 protein. The top ten hold over 75% of the sample, which has approximately 14,000 distinct CDR3 sequences, about 20% seen once. CDR3 length: 11 amino acids. Germline CDR1 is MNHNY and CDR2 is SVGAGI (reference sequence). The sequence was collected from a donor at least 40 years old with multiple myeloma. This chain uses TRBV6-6 with TRBJ2-7; D is ambiguous. Sequencing used a population of CD138-negative cells sorted from bone marrow. This CDR3 is CASRRDSFGVF. CDR3 DNA sequence: TGTGCCAGCAGGCGAGATAGTTTTGGGGTCTTC.